The 14 T cell receptor beta chains listed next were all sequenced from one sample in a study of post-analysis software for immune sequencing data. General study results and limits: Patients showed TRBV5-6, TRBV5-1 and TRBV20-1 among roughly 5 TRBV segments more frequent than in controls.

Carried by the TCR beta cDNA libraries were unique molecular identifiers. From the PCR reads, TCRdb called clonotypes with MiXCR, one entry per CDR3 protein. The sample contains about 430,000 distinct CDR3 sequences, about 39% of which appear only once. Their specific antigens are unknown. Sequencing was done on a sample of blood. Receptors originate from a girl aged 2-10 years with multiple sclerosis.

CDR3 region: CASSPGQVSNQPQHF. The CDR3 DNA reads TGTGCCAGCAGCCCCGGACAGGTTAGCAATCAGCCCCAGCATTTT. The V call is TRBV6-2 or TRBV6-3, the J call TRBJ1-5; 7 nucleotides match TRBD1. CDR1 and CDR2 from the germline V gene are MNHEY and SVGEGT. The CDR3 spans 15 residues. The trim removed 6 bases at V and 0 bases at J, leaving 5 bases unmatched.

V usage is TRBV5-1 and J usage is TRBJ2-7; the match to TRBD1 covers 9 bases. Trimming at V came to 3 bases and at J to 5 bases, leaving 21 bases not matched to a gene. CDR3 length: 19 residues. Germline CDR1 and CDR2: SGHRS and YFSETQ. For the CDR3, the DNA is TGCGCCAGCAGCTCCCGACCGGATTCACGGACAGGGGTCACGAACGAGCAGTACTTC. This encodes CASSSRPDSRTGVTNEQYF.

V is TRBV20-1 and J is TRBJ2-1; D possibly matches TRBD1 or TRBD2 (5 bases each). Between the trimmed V and J ends, which lost 3 bases and 3 bases, there was a span of 6 bases. CDR1 is DFQATT and CDR2 is SNEGSKA in the germline V gene (reference sequence). The CDR3 contains 12 residues. CDR3 protein: CSARGVYNEQFF. CDR3 bases: TGCAGTGCTAGGGGGGTCTACAATGAGCAGTTCTTC.

The chain is built from TRBV12-5 and TRBJ1-2, with 8 positions matching TRBD1. CDR1 is LGHNT and CDR2 is FRNRAP in the germline V gene. V was pared by 8 bases and J by 8 bases, with 10 bases of the junction left unmatched. The CDR3 runs 13 residues. The CDR3 protein is CASRGQVDFGYTF. The CDR3 bases are TGTGCTAGTCGGGGACAGGTCGACTTCGGCTACACCTTC. The complete variable domain, with remaining parts taken from reference TRBV12-5 and TRBJ1-2, reads DARVTQTPRHKVTEMGQEVTMRCQPILGHNTVFWYRQTMMQGLELLAYFRNRAPLDDSGMPKDRFSAEMPDATLATLKIQPSEPRDSAVYFCASRGQVDFGYTFGSGTRLTVV.

The chain is built from TRBV15 and TRBJ1-4; D may be TRBD1 (5 bases). Germline V CDR1 and CDR2: LNHNV, YYDKDF (reference sequence). The CDR3 has 16 residues. V was clipped by 0 bases and J by 0 bases, with 8 bases between them. CDR3 bases: TGTGCCACCAGCAGAGATAAGGGGTCAACTAATGAAAAACTGTTTTTT. It specifies CATSRDKGSTNEKLFF.

This sequence joins TRBV29-1 and TRBJ2-1; weak D call: TRBD1 (6 bases). Trimming shortened V by 7 bases and J by 2 bases, and 15 bases separated the two germline ends. Germline CDR1 reads SQVTM; CDR2 reads ANQGSEA. The CDR3 totals 14 residues. The CDR3 coding sequence is TGCAGCGACCGATTTGGGGGCGCCTACAATGAGCAGTTCTTC. Its protein is CSDRFGGAYNEQFF.

The gene calls are TRBV15 and TRBJ2-1; D possibly corresponds to TRBD2 (5 bases). The CDR3 runs to 12 residues. Trimming removed 5 bases at V and 8 bases at J, with 10 bases between. CDR1 and CDR2 (germline): LNHNV, YYDKDF (reference sequence). This CDR3 is CATSLYGDEQFF. CDR3 coding DNA: TGTGCCACCAGCTTGTACGGGGATGAGCAGTTCTTC. Filled out from reference TRBV15 and TRBJ2-1, the complete variable domain reads DAMVIQNPRYQVTQFGKPVTLSCSQTLNHNVMYWYQQKSSQAPKLLFHYYDKDFNNEADTPDNFQSRRPNTSFCFLDIRSPGLGDTAMYLCATSLYGDEQFFGPGTRLTVL.

The chain is built from TRBV12-3 or TRBV12-4 and TRBJ2-3; tentatively, D is TRBD2 (6 bases). The ends were cut back, 5 bases at V and 1 base at J, with 19 bases in the middle. This CDR3 contains 17 residues. DNA of the CDR3: TGTGCCAGCAGTCCCTCCCGGGGGTCGCGGCGCACAGATACGCAGTATTTT. Amino acid sequence: CASSPSRGSRRTDTQYF.

This chain joins TRBV29-1 and TRBJ2-1, with D possibly matching TRBD2 (6 bases). Germline CDR1 SQVTM, CDR2 ANQGSEA. Trimming took off 5 bases at V and 1 base at J, with 9 bases between the two ends. The CDR3 spans 13 residues. The DNA for the CDR3 is TGCAGCGTTCGGGGGAGATCCTACAATGAGCAGTTCTTC. Protein product: CSVRGRSYNEQFF.

The V call is TRBV28, the J call TRBJ1-5; D unresolved. With 11 bases removed from V and 2 bases from J, the gap between germline ends came to 13 bases. This CDR3 has 13 residues. The germline V gene encodes CDR1 MDHEN and CDR2 SYDVKM. CDR3 DNA sequence: TGTGCCGCCGGAGGGCGCGGCAATCAGCCCCAGCATTTT. It encodes CAAGGRGNQPQHF.

This clonotype came up a few times. This rearrangement joins TRBV27 to TRBJ2-5; D gene unclear. The germline CDR1 and CDR2 sequences are MNHEY and SMNVEV (reference sequence). V lost 5 bases to trimming and J lost 2 bases, with 15 bases between them. CDR3 size: 15 residues. The CDR3 bases are TGTGCCAGCAGTCACCGGAAGAATGCTCAAGAGACCCAGTACTTC. It specifies CASSHRKNAQETQYF.

The CDR3 nucleotides are TGCAGCGTTGGGCCCGTGGCGGGGCAGAACACCGGGGAGCTGTTTTTT. Translation: CSVGPVAGQNTGELFF. The V and J genes are TRBV29-1 and TRBJ2-2, with D possibly TRBD2 on 6 matching bases. The CDR3 consists of 16 residues. Germline CDR1 reads SQVTM; CDR2 reads ANQGSEA. Deletions cut 4 bases from V and 1 base from J, with 16 bases between.

This clonotype was found a few times. The chain employs TRBV6-1 and TRBJ2-7; perhaps TRBD1 as D (6 bases). This CDR3 spans 11 amino acids. CDR1 and CDR2 from the germline V gene are MNHNS and SASEGT. Trimming left V 8 bases short and J 3 bases short, with 8 bases between. Here the CDR3 reads CASGRGYEQYF. The CDR3 region has the DNA TGTGCCAGCGGCAGGGGCTACGAGCAGTACTTC.

This clonotype was counted between two and nine times. The chain recombines TRBV6-1 with TRBJ1-2, with D unresolved. The CDR3 loop spans 13 amino acids. Germline V CDR1 and CDR2: MNHNS, SASEGT. Trimming cost V 3 bases and J 4 bases, with 9 bases left between them. The CDR3 bases are TGTGCCAGCAGTGAGGAACGGAGCTATGGCTACACCTTC. This sequence encodes CASSEERSYGYTF.